This TCR beta chain is from a study of T cell responses to AZD1222 COVID-19 vaccine. This CDR3 is 16 amino acids long. CDR1 is SEHNR and CDR2 is FQNEAQ in the germline V gene (reference sequence). V shed 4 bases, J shed 2 bases, and the junction held 4 bases outside the gene matches. Regarding this clone: Antigen specificity is unknown.

Sequenced by immunoSEQ multiplex PCR; TCRdb stores in-frame clones only, minus some. The sample records 100,000 or so clones, roughly 87% being singletons. Findings and limits, study-wide: Seropositive at baseline were only six AZD1222 recipients. Possibly, clonal diversity was underestimated; donors were largely white British and included more females. Epitopes outside B.1.351 and B.1.1.7 mutated regions reportedly drew nearly half of spike TCRs. Every sample of the repertoires postdated the peak T cell response.

The rearrangement uses TRBV7-9 and TRBJ2-3; 12 bases align to TRBD2. The source material was peripheral blood, sampled on day 0 of AZD1222 vaccination. The sequence derives from an adult in good health. The CDR3 coding sequence is TGTGCCAGCAGCTCTCTAGCGGGAGGGCCCACAGATACGCAGTATTTT. Amino acid sequence: CASSSLAGGPTDTQYF.